The rows below give T cell receptor beta chains drawn from one sample of a study of blood T cell repertoires in COVID-19. The data were produced by immunoSEQ multiplex PCR, yet TCRdb's version contains in-frame clones alone and is incomplete. The sample consists of 250,000 or so clones, approximately 92% of them appearing once. Sequencing was performed on peripheral blood. Receptors originate from a middle-aged woman who had recovered from COVID-19. CDR3s include the opening cysteine and the closing phenylalanine or tryptophan. The D gene is left open where the match is weak. Expanded clones get a size class; other rows say once, few or many, or leave the size out.

D gene: NA
J gene: TRBJ2-5
V gene: TRBV4-3
CDR3 length: 15
clone size: NA
CDR3 protein: CASSQAEQSLETQYF
CDR3 DNA: TGCGCCAGCAGCCAAGCGGAACAGTCACTTGAGACCCAGTACTTC

D gene: NA
J gene: TRBJ1-3
V gene: TRBV6-5
CDR3 length: 14
clone size: once
CDR3 protein: CASSQGFGGNTIYF
CDR3 DNA: TGTGCCAGCAGCCAGGGGTTTGGAGGAAACACCATATATTTT

D gene: NA
J gene: TRBJ1-5
V gene: TRBV14
CDR3 length: 13
clone size: NA
CDR3 protein: CASSQDTGQPQHF
CDR3 DNA: TGTGCCAGCAGCCAAGATACGGGTCAGCCCCAGCATTTT

D gene: NA
J gene: TRBJ2-4
V gene: TRBV15
CDR3 length: 17
clone size: NA
CDR3 protein: CATSRGEKQREKNIQYF
CDR3 DNA: TGTGCCACCAGCAGAGGGGAAAAACAACGGGAGAAAAACATTCAGTACTTC

D gene: TRBD1
J gene: TRBJ2-3
V gene: TRBV28
CDR3 length: 14
clone size: NA
CDR3 protein: CASRGTANTDTQYF
CDR3 DNA: TGTGCCAGCAGAGGGACAGCCAACACAGATACGCAGTATTTT

D gene: TRBD1
J gene: TRBJ1-2
V gene: TRBV6-5
CDR3 length: 15
clone size: NA
CDR3 protein: CASSLGQGGVYGYTF
CDR3 DNA: TGTGCCAGCAGTCTAGGACAGGGAGGGGTCTATGGCTACACCTTC

D gene: TRBD1
J gene: TRBJ2-1
V gene: TRBV6-5
CDR3 length: 12
clone size: NA
CDR3 protein: CASQGAMDEQFF
CDR3 DNA: TGTGCCAGCCAGGGGGCTATGGATGAGCAGTTCTTC

D gene: NA
J gene: TRBJ1-2
V gene: TRBV6-5
CDR3 length: 16
clone size: NA
CDR3 protein: CASSYSSGIEVYGYTF
CDR3 DNA: TGTGCCAGCAGTTACTCGTCGGGAATAGAGGTCTATGGCTACACCTTC

D gene: NA
J gene: TRBJ1-1
V gene: TRBV5-1
CDR3 length: 13
clone size: once
CDR3 protein: CASSFKPNTEAFF
CDR3 DNA: TGCGCCAGCAGCTTCAAGCCGAACACTGAAGCTTTCTTT

D gene: TRBD2
J gene: TRBJ2-7
V gene: TRBV3-1/TRBV3-2
CDR3 length: 15
clone size: NA
CDR3 protein: CASSLMRTGRDEQYF
CDR3 DNA: TGTGCCAGCAGCCTTATGCGGACTGGGAGGGACGAGCAGTACTTC

D gene: NA
J gene: TRBJ2-1
V gene: TRBV9
CDR3 length: 14
clone size: NA
CDR3 protein: CASSVGLSYNEQFF
CDR3 DNA: TGTGCCAGCAGCGTAGGACTTTCCTACAATGAGCAGTTCTTC

D gene: TRBD1
J gene: TRBJ2-1
V gene: TRBV13
CDR3 length: 16
clone size: NA
CDR3 protein: CASSLRTGTVGNEQFF
CDR3 DNA: TGTGCCAGCAGCTTACGTACCGGGACAGTCGGTAATGAGCAGTTCTTC

D gene: NA
J gene: TRBJ2-6
V gene: TRBV5-1
CDR3 length: 15
clone size: NA
CDR3 protein: CASSKDSSGANVLTF
CDR3 DNA: TGCGCCAGCAGCAAGGACAGCTCTGGGGCCAACGTCCTGACTTTC

D gene: NA
J gene: TRBJ1-5
V gene: TRBV18
CDR3 length: 16
clone size: NA
CDR3 protein: CASSPLGPRGDQPQHF
CDR3 DNA: TGTGCCAGCTCACCACTGGGACCCCGGGGGGATCAGCCCCAGCATTTT

D gene: NA
J gene: TRBJ1-5
V gene: TRBV14
CDR3 length: 13
clone size: few
CDR3 protein: CASSPAGGQPQHF
CDR3 DNA: TGTGCCAGCAGCCCTGCGGGAGGTCAGCCCCAGCATTTT

D gene: TRBD2
J gene: TRBJ2-1
V gene: TRBV18
CDR3 length: 14
clone size: NA
CDR3 protein: CASEPSGAMNEQFF
CDR3 DNA: TGTGCCAGTGAACCTAGCGGGGCTATGAATGAGCAGTTCTTC

D gene: NA
J gene: TRBJ1-2
V gene: TRBV5-6
CDR3 length: 16
clone size: NA
CDR3 protein: CASSLPRDLLGGGYTF
CDR3 DNA: TGTGCCAGCAGCCTGCCCCGGGACCTGCTGGGGGGGGGCTACACCTTC

D gene: NA
J gene: TRBJ1-5
V gene: TRBV10-2
CDR3 length: 14
clone size: NA
CDR3 protein: CASSTTGWGQPQHF
CDR3 DNA: TGCGCCAGCAGTACAACAGGGTGGGGACAGCCCCAGCATTTT

D gene: TRBD2
J gene: TRBJ2-2
V gene: TRBV19
CDR3 length: 18
clone size: NA
CDR3 protein: CASSDRGTSGGDTGELFF
CDR3 DNA: TGTGCCAGTAGCGATCGCGGGACTAGCGGGGGGGACACCGGGGAGCTGTTTTTT

D gene: TRBD2
J gene: TRBJ2-1
V gene: TRBV11-3
CDR3 length: 15
clone size: NA
CDR3 protein: CASSLGGRAVDEQFF
CDR3 DNA: TGTGCCAGCAGCTTAGGCGGGAGGGCCGTAGATGAGCAGTTCTTC

D gene: TRBD2
J gene: TRBJ2-3
V gene: TRBV14
CDR3 length: 16
clone size: NA
CDR3 protein: CASSTVPGLATDTQYF
CDR3 DNA: TGTGCCAGCAGCACTGTTCCGGGACTAGCTACAGATACGCAGTATTTT

D gene: TRBD1
J gene: TRBJ2-3
V gene: TRBV11-2
CDR3 length: 12
clone size: NA
CDR3 protein: CASSLGTGTQYF
CDR3 DNA: TGTGCCAGCAGCTTAGGGACAGGTACGCAGTATTTT

D gene: NA
J gene: TRBJ2-5
V gene: TRBV6-5
CDR3 length: 12
clone size: NA
CDR3 protein: CAAGLAEETQYF
CDR3 DNA: TGTGCGGCGGGACTGGCTGAGGAGACCCAGTACTTC

D gene: NA
J gene: TRBJ2-1
V gene: TRBV9
CDR3 length: 15
clone size: NA
CDR3 protein: CASSVEPSSYNEQFF
CDR3 DNA: TGTGCCAGCAGCGTAGAGCCGAGCTCCTACAATGAGCAGTTCTTC

D gene: TRBD1
J gene: TRBJ2-7
V gene: TRBV27
CDR3 length: 14
clone size: NA
CDR3 protein: CASNRDRVYYEQYF
CDR3 DNA: TGTGCCAGCAACCGGGACAGGGTTTATTACGAGCAGTACTTC

D gene: NA
J gene: TRBJ1-5
V gene: TRBV2
CDR3 length: 13
clone size: NA
CDR3 protein: CASTQGSFQPQHF
CDR3 DNA: TGTGCCAGCACACAGGGATCGTTTCAGCCCCAGCATTTT